The 27 T cell receptor beta chains presented below share a single source sample, sequenced in a study of blood T cells in healthy people across ages. Then a second PCR, running roughly 7 to 11 cycles, was carried out with a sample-barcoded 5' primer and a J-beta primer mix. MiXCR, applied by TCRdb to the 5' RACE reads, yields one record per CDR3 protein. The sample includes 1.5 million to 2 million distinct CDR3 sequences, 28% of them seen just once. Sequenced material: blood. The receptor set was obtained from a woman aged 30 to 39 in good health.

The CDR3 coding sequence is TGTGCCAGCAGCTCCATGACAGGGCTAGGAGGGGCCTATTCACCCCTCCACTTT. Protein sequence: CASSSMTGLGGAYSPLHF. The gene calls are TRBV5-5 and TRBJ1-6, with 7 bases fitting TRBD1. CDR3 length: 18 residues. Unmatched junction bases numbered 17, after V lost 3 bases and J lost 8 bases. Per the germline V gene, CDR1 is SGHKS and CDR2 is YYEKEE (reference sequence).

A few counts support this clonotype. This sequence joins TRBV7-3 and TRBJ2-2; the D gene is possibly TRBD1 (6 bases). CDR1 SGHTA and CDR2 FQGTGA come from the germline V gene. The V and J ends lost 3 bases and 6 bases respectively, with 8 bases between them. CDR3 length: 13 residues. CDR3 residues: CASSFGGSGELFF. The CDR3 DNA follows: TGTGCCAGCAGCTTTGGGGGCTCCGGGGAGCTGTTTTTT.

The chain links TRBV7-2 to TRBJ1-2, with unresolved D. The CDR3 is 15 amino acids. V lost 1 base and J lost 0, with 9 bases in between. The V gene's germline CDR1 is SGHTA and CDR2 FQGNSA. This chain's CDR3 is CASSLDLGPNYGYTF. CDR3 DNA sequence: TGTGCCAGCAGCTTAGATCTCGGCCCTAACTATGGCTACACCTTC.

Regarding this clonotype: A much larger clone sits a single nucleotide away, making a read error possible. The J gene is TRBJ2-7, the V gene TRBV27; perhaps TRBD2 as D (6 bases). This CDR3 has 14 residues. Germline CDR1 and CDR2: MNHEY and SMNVEV (reference sequence). V lost 6 bases to trimming and J lost 5 bases, with 17 bases between them. CDR3: CASRLEGKYHEQYF. CDR3 nucleotides: TGTGCCAGCAGGTTGGAGGGGAAGTACCACGAGCAGTACTTC.

This clonotype was counted once. A read error may be the cause here, since a much bigger clone is one base away. The rearrangement joins TRBV3-1 to TRBJ2-3, with D tentatively TRBD1 (5 bases). CDR1 is LGHDT and CDR2 is YNNKEL in the germline V gene (reference sequence). The CDR3 has 17 amino acids. Trimming left V 4 bases short and J 2 bases short, with 19 bases between. The CDR3 protein is CASSPQGSLRFTDTQYF. The CDR3 nucleotides read TGTGCCAGCAGCCCGCAGGGCAGTCTAAGGTTCACAGATACGCAGTATTTT.

The V and J genes are TRBV30 and TRBJ1-1; no clear D. V was cut by 2 bases and J by 1 base, with 14 bases left in between. The CDR3 runs to 15 residues. In germline, CDR1 is GTSNPN, CDR2 SVGIG (reference sequence). CDR3 sequence (DNA): TGTGCCTGGAGTACCCGACGGACGGGGAACACTGAAGCTTTCTTT. It is translated as CAWSTRRTGNTEAFF.

Concerning this clonotype itself: Being one base from a much bigger clone, this may be a read error. The chain links TRBV6-2 or TRBV6-3 to TRBJ2-7; maybe TRBD1 (6 bases). CDR1 MNHEY and CDR2 SVGEGT come from the germline V gene. The V end was cut by 6 bases, the J end by 4 bases, with 16 bases between. The CDR3 sequence is 14 residues long. The CDR3 sequence: CASRRTEGLYEQYF. The CDR3 nucleotides read TGTGCCAGCAGAAGGACAGAGGGGCTTTACGAGCAGTACTTC.

This clonotype was detected only a few times. The chain employs TRBV20-1 and TRBJ2-7; perhaps D is TRBD1 or TRBD2 (5 bases each). The CDR3 contains 13 residues. CDR1 is DFQATT, CDR2 SNEGSKA, per germline (reference sequence). The V end lost 6 bases, the J end lost 0 bases, and 12 bases lay between the germline ends. The CDR3 is CSATGTNSYEQYF. The CDR3 nucleotides are TGCAGTGCCACCGGGACGAACTCCTACGAGCAGTACTTC.

Worth noting for this clonotype: This clone may be a read error of a much larger clone one base away. The V gene is TRBV29-1, the J gene TRBJ2-1; a weak D match, TRBD2 (7 bases). Germline CDR1 reads SQVTM; CDR2 reads ANQGSEA. V shed 3 bases and J shed 10 bases, with 16 bases lying between them. This CDR3 is 13 amino acids long. The CDR3 coding sequence is TGCAGCGTTGAGGCGGGAGAGGGGGGAGAGCAGTTCTTC. Translating gives CSVEAGEGGEQFF.

Only a few counts were recorded for this clonotype. The chain joins TRBV3-1 to TRBJ2-6; TRBD2 agrees at 10 bases. CDR1 and CDR2 from the germline V gene are LGHDT and YNNKEL (reference sequence). V trimming: 4 bases; J trimming: 0 bases; junction bases outside the gene matches: 6. The CDR3 is 18 amino acids. The CDR3: CASSPIAGGDSGANVLTF. The CDR3 coding sequence is TGTGCCAGCAGCCCAATAGCGGGGGGCGACTCTGGGGCCAACGTCCTGACTTTC.

This chain joins TRBV7-2 and TRBJ2-7; 9 positions match TRBD1. Trimming at V came to 2 bases and at J to 2 bases, leaving 4 bases not matched to a gene. The CDR3 spans 15 residues. Per the germline V gene, CDR1 is SGHTA and CDR2 is FQGNSA. CDR3 residues: CASSLSTGGAYEQYF. Written as DNA, the CDR3 is TGTGCCAGCAGCTTATCGACAGGGGGTGCCTACGAGCAGTACTTC.

This clonotype was seen many times. J is TRBJ2-7 and V is TRBV20-1; 7 bases are a match to TRBD1. This CDR3 region has 15 residues. In germline, CDR1 is DFQATT, CDR2 SNEGSKA (reference sequence). The junction had 11 bases not matched to a gene; V was cut back by 3 bases and J by 3 bases. The CDR3, as DNA: TGCAGTGCTAGGGCACCGGGACAGTTGTTCTACGAGCAGTACTTC. It encodes CSARAPGQLFYEQYF.

On this clonotype: A much larger clone lies one base from this, so it may be a read error. J is TRBJ2-5 and V is TRBV12-3 or TRBV12-4; tentatively, D is TRBD1 or TRBD2 (5 bases each). The end of the DNA aligns better with TRBJ2-1, so the J call may be wrong. The CDR3 is 13 amino acids. The CDR3 region is CASNLWDQETQFF. Here the CDR3 DNA reads TGTGCCAGCAACCTTTGGGACCAAGAGACCCAGTTCTTC.

CDR3 DNA: TGTGCCAGCAGCGATGGGACTAGCGGATACAATGAGCAGTTCTTC. It encodes CASSDGTSGYNEQFF. This chain uses TRBV12-3 or TRBV12-4 with TRBJ2-1; 11 bases agree with TRBD2. V lost 6 bases to trimming and J lost 4 bases; unmatched junction nucleotides: 5. The CDR3 runs 15 residues.

J is TRBJ1-5 and V is TRBV12-3 or TRBV12-4; D gene unclear. The V gene lost 7 bases and the J gene lost 0 bases, with 13 bases spanning the gap. The CDR3 extends over 15 amino acids. In nucleotides, the CDR3 is TGTGCCAGCACCCCCTGGGGAGATAGCAATCAGCCCCAGCATTTT. Residues: CASTPWGDSNQPQHF.

This chain links TRBV27 with TRBJ2-2; 7 bases map to TRBD1. CDR3 length equals 14 residues. The ends lost 6 bases at V and 8 bases at J; junction bases unmatched: 9. CDR1 and CDR2 from the germline V gene are MNHEY and SMNVEV (reference sequence). CDR3 sequence: CASRNRGLAGELFF. Here the CDR3 DNA reads TGTGCCAGCAGAAACAGGGGTCTGGCGGGGGAGCTGTTTTTT.

This clonotype has only a few counts. The V and J genes are TRBV12-3 or TRBV12-4 and TRBJ2-2; TRBD1 is a possible D gene (6 bases). Trimming removed 7 bases from V and 2 bases from J, with 17 bases in between. There are 16 residues in the CDR3. CDR3 amino acids: CASIIVIQGNTGELFF. The DNA for the CDR3 is TGTGCCAGCATCATTGTCATACAGGGTAACACCGGGGAGCTGTTTTTT.

The J gene is TRBJ1-2, the V gene TRBV5-1, with TRBD1 identical over 7 bases. The V gene's germline CDR1 is SGHRS and CDR2 YFSETQ. V was pared by 6 bases and J by 5 bases, with 10 bases of the junction left unmatched. The CDR3 runs to 14 residues. DNA for the CDR3: TGCGCCAGCACCCCGACAGGGTCTACTTATGGCTACACCTTC. Amino acid sequence: CASTPTGSTYGYTF.

The rearrangement links TRBV7-2 to TRBJ1-3, with D unclear. V shed 4 bases and J shed 13 bases, with 20 bases lying between them. This CDR3 comprises 14 residues. CDR1 and CDR2 from the germline V gene are SGHTA and FQGNSA. The CDR3 sequence is CASSSGPSGNAIYF. The CDR3 DNA reads TGTGCCAGCAGCTCCGGCCCCTCTGGAAACGCTATATATTTT.

Many counts were recorded for this clonotype. This chain links TRBV4-1 with TRBJ2-7, with a possible D match to TRBD2 (6 bases). V dropped 4 bases and J dropped 0 bases, with 13 bases sitting between them. CDR3 size: 15 residues. The germline CDR1 and CDR2 sequences are MGHRA and YSYEKL. CDR3 coding DNA: TGCGCCAGCAGCCCAACTCCGGGGGACTCCTACGAGCAGTACTTC. This codes for CASSPTPGDSYEQYF.

This sequence joins TRBV18 and TRBJ1-1; no clear D. Germline CDR1 is KGHSH and CDR2 is LQKENI. The V and J ends lost 1 base and 1 base respectively, with 13 bases between them. There are 16 residues in the CDR3. CDR3 in DNA: TGTGCCAGCTCACCACGGGAGGGCTACCAGAACACTGAAGCTTTCTTT. Translated, it gives CASSPREGYQNTEAFF.

The table lists this clonotype with a few counts. The V call is TRBV12-3 or TRBV12-4, the J call TRBJ2-5, with D perhaps TRBD1 (6 bases). Trimming stripped 6 bases from V and 5 bases from J, with 10 bases between. This CDR3 has 12 residues. For the CDR3, the DNA is TGTGCCAGCAGACGGACAGTCGAGACCCAGTACTTC. This sequence encodes CASRRTVETQYF.

The chain recombines TRBV5-1 with TRBJ1-1, with D perhaps matching TRBD1 (6 bases). This CDR3 has 17 residues. V was pared by 4 bases and J by 4 bases, with 23 bases between. The germline gives CDR1 SGHRS, CDR2 YFSETQ. CDR3 protein: CASSRDRSIYSGTEAFF. As DNA, the CDR3 is TGCGCCAGCAGCCGCGACAGGAGCATATACTCCGGCACTGAAGCTTTCTTT.

This CDR3 is CASSYSGPGCDNQPQHF. In DNA, the CDR3 is TGTGCCAGCAGTTACTCAGGCCCTGGGTGCGACAATCAGCCCCAGCATTTT. The V and J genes are TRBV6-5 and TRBJ1-5; D is uncertain. CDR1 MNHEY and CDR2 SVGAGI come from the germline V gene. The germline V and J ends were trimmed by 0 bases and 3 bases, with 15 bases remaining between them. The CDR3 sequence is 17 residues long.

The genes are TRBV2 and TRBJ2-1; the D gene is possibly TRBD2 (5 bases). Trimming left V 6 bases short and J 10 bases short, with 13 bases between. Germline values: CDR1 SNHLY, CDR2 FYNNEI. This CDR3 comprises 12 residues. The CDR3, as DNA: TGTGCCAGCAGGGGGAGCCTCGGGGAGCAGTTCTTC. This encodes CASRGSLGEQFF.

Concerning this clonotype: A junction end diverges from the germline sequence, so it may reflect a read error. This chain connects TRBV7-2 to TRBJ2-6, with 12 bases that match TRBD2. The CDR3 extends over 19 amino acids. Germline V gene data show CDR1 as SGHTA and CDR2 as FQGNSA. Here the CDR3 reads CASSSPAGLAGTGANVRTF. The CDR3 DNA reads TGTGCCAGCAGTTCACCTGCCGGACTAGCGGGGACCGGGGCCAACGTCCGGACTTTC.

The table lists this clonotype with many counts. V and J are TRBV6-6 and TRBJ2-1; D remains ambiguous. The ends were cut back, 6 bases at V and 2 bases at J, with 17 bases in the middle. The V gene's germline CDR1 is MNHNY and CDR2 SVGAGI (reference sequence). This CDR3 comprises 16 residues. In DNA form, the CDR3 reads TGTGCCAGCAGACCCTACGCCAAGTTTACCTACAATGAGCAGTTCTTC. Translated, it gives CASRPYAKFTYNEQFF.